In its sample, the clone carrying this T cell receptor beta chain was seen a few times. The data were taken from a study of blood T cells in healthy people across ages. On the study more broadly: There was about one barcoded beta molecule captured by template switching per two T cells.

Primed by a sample-barcoded 5' primer and a J-beta primer mix, a second PCR proceeded for roughly 7 to 11 cycles. TCRdb re-called the 5' RACE reads through MiXCR, storing one row per CDR3 protein. Among approximately 1.5 million distinct CDR3 sequences listed, 40% to 45% were seen once. V gave up 7 bases and J gave up 3 bases, with 13 bases separating them. The germline V gene has CDR1 MNHEY and CDR2 SVGEGT. The CDR3 is made up of 14 amino acids. Sequences were obtained from blood. The rearrangement links TRBV6-2 or TRBV6-3 to TRBJ1-5; D may be TRBD1 (5 bases). The receptor comes from a woman aged 18 to 35 in good health. The DNA for the CDR3 is TGTGCCAGCACCCGACGAGGGGACAATCAGCCCCAGCATTTT. Residues: CASTRRGDNQPQHF.